The next 15 T cell receptor beta chains were all read from a single sample in a study of blood T cell repertoires in COVID-19. Generated by immunoSEQ multiplex PCR, the TCRdb table keeps only in-frame clones and is missing some. The table records approximately 140,000 clones, around 87% of them present only once. The sequenced sample consisted of peripheral blood. These receptors came from a woman aged 55-70 years with active or convalescent COVID-19.

This clone was observed a handful of times. V is TRBV2 and J is TRBJ1-2; TRBD1 aligns across 7 bases. The ends lost 4 bases at V and 3 bases at J; junction bases unmatched: 5. Germline loops: CDR1 SNHLY, CDR2 FYNNEI. The CDR3 extends over 14 amino acids. CDR3 amino acids: CASSVQGVDYGYTF. The CDR3, as DNA: TGTGCCAGCAGTGTTCAGGGGGTGGACTATGGCTACACCTTC.

The V and J genes are TRBV4-1 and TRBJ2-7, with unresolved D. Germline V lookup: CDR1 MGHRA, CDR2 YSYEKL. The length of the CDR3 is 13 residues. The V end lost 4 bases, the J end lost 2 bases, and 9 bases lay between the germline ends. In DNA form, the CDR3 reads TGCGCCAGCAGCCCCACAGTGACCTACGAGCAGTACTTC. It yields the protein CASSPTVTYEQYF.

The chain uses TRBV9 and TRBJ1-1, with D hard to call. Trimming took off 4 bases at V and 1 base at J, with 14 bases between the two ends. This CDR3 spans 15 amino acids. CDR1 SGDLS and CDR2 YYNGEE come from the germline V gene. The CDR3 reads CASSSHPGANTEAFF. The CDR3 DNA follows: TGTGCCAGCAGCTCCCATCCGGGAGCGAACACTGAAGCTTTCTTT.

This clone was seen a single time. The chain is built from TRBV7-8 and TRBJ1-3, with D uncertain. The CDR3 extends over 19 amino acids. Between the trimmed V and J ends, which lost 5 bases and 0 bases, there was a span of 23 bases. Per the germline V gene, CDR1 is SGHVS and CDR2 is FQNEAQ. CDR3 protein: CASSDLYPPGGNSGNTIYF. Written as DNA, the CDR3 is TGTGCCAGCAGCGACTTATACCCTCCTGGTGGAAACTCTGGAAACACCATATATTTT.

The chain employs TRBV29-1 and TRBJ1-1, with D possibly matching TRBD1 (6 bases). V was shortened by 7 bases and J by 1 base, with 10 bases between the two germline ends. CDR3 length: 12 residues. Germline-derived CDR1 and CDR2 are SQVTM and ANQGSEA. The CDR3 DNA reads as TGCAGCGCCTCCAGGGGGAACACTGAAGCTTTCTTT. This gives the protein CSASRGNTEAFF.

Notes on this clone: Within the sample, other DNA sequences also encode this same CDR3. The V and J genes are TRBV7-2 and TRBJ1-1; TRBD1 matches 7 bases. Germline CDR1 reads SGHTA; CDR2 reads FQGNSA. The CDR3 loop spans 14 amino acids. Trimming cost V 5 bases and J 2 bases; bases outside gene matches: 5. The DNA of the CDR3 is TGTGCCAGCAGCCCTGGACAGGCAAACACTGAAGCTTTCTTT. Protein product: CASSPGQANTEAFF.

The chain links TRBV7-2 to TRBJ1-1; a possible D gene is TRBD1 (6 bases). Trimming removed 5 bases at V and 2 bases at J, with 12 bases between. Per the germline V gene, CDR1 is SGHTA and CDR2 is FQGNSA. The CDR3 is 14 amino acids. In nucleotides, the CDR3 is TGTGCCAGCAGCAAACACAGGGATAACACTGAAGCTTTCTTT. Its protein is CASSKHRDNTEAFF.

The chain carries TRBV6-6 and TRBJ1-2, with 10 bases lining up with TRBD1. After removal of 0 bases from V and 6 bases from J, the junction contained 7 bases not matched to a gene. CDR1 and CDR2 (germline): MNHNY, SVGAGI (reference sequence). The CDR3 extends over 16 amino acids. This CDR3 reads CASSYSTGGEVHGYTF. The CDR3 DNA reads TGTGCCAGCAGTTACTCGACAGGGGGCGAAGTACATGGCTACACCTTC.

J is TRBJ2-3 and V is TRBV5-6; D perhaps matches TRBD2 (5 bases). Trimming removed 7 bases at V and 0 bases at J, with 15 bases between. Germline CDR1 reads SGHDT; CDR2 reads YYEEEE. The CDR3 length is 15 residues. The chain's CDR3 is CASCQRFSSTDTQYF. CDR3 bases: TGTGCCAGCTGTCAGCGGTTCTCTAGCACAGATACGCAGTATTTT. Combining the CDR3 with reference TRBV5-6 and TRBJ2-3 gives the whole variable domain DAGVTQSPTHLIKTRGQQVTLRCSPKSGHDTVSWYQQALGQGPQFIFQYYEEEERQRGNFPDRFSGHQFPNYSSELNVNALLLGDSALYLCASCQRFSSTDTQYFGPGTRLTVL.

This chain connects TRBV10-3 to TRBJ2-6, with D tentatively TRBD2 (6 bases). The CDR3 loop spans 16 amino acids. Germline CDR1 is ENHRY and CDR2 is SYGVKD. V was clipped by 6 bases and J by 2 bases, with 14 bases between them. The CDR3 spells CAIRPDGGTGANVLTF. CDR3 nucleotide sequence: TGTGCCATCAGACCCGACGGAGGGACTGGGGCCAACGTCCTGACTTTC.

This sequence joins TRBV4-1 and TRBJ2-5; possible D gene TRBD1, 5 bases. Between the trimmed V and J ends, which lost 2 bases and 2 bases, there was a span of 12 bases. Germline lookup yields CDR1 MGHRA and CDR2 YSYEKL. The CDR3 sequence is 15 residues long. CDR3 amino acids: CASSQSQGWQETQYF. CDR3 bases: TGCGCCAGCAGCCAATCTCAGGGCTGGCAAGAGACCCAGTACTTC.

The chain uses TRBV14 and TRBJ2-7, with D tentatively TRBD1 (5 bases). Trimming stripped 4 bases from V and 6 bases from J, with 13 bases between. The CDR3 covers 13 residues. Per the germline V gene, CDR1 is SGHDN and CDR2 is FVKESK. The CDR3 DNA reads as TGTGCCAGCAGCCCCAGGGCTATGGGCGAGCAGTACTTC. It translates to CASSPRAMGEQYF.

The V and J genes are TRBV5-1 and TRBJ1-6, with 8 positions matching TRBD1. CDR3 length: 16 amino acids. Trimming took 2 bases from V and 7 from J; bases not matched to a gene: 8. Germline V lookup: CDR1 SGHRS, CDR2 YFSETQ. CDR3 residues: CASSFTFTGGNSPLHF. CDR3 nucleotides: TGCGCCAGCAGCTTTACGTTCACAGGGGGGAATTCACCCCTCCACTTT.

J is TRBJ2-4 and V is TRBV6-6; 8 positions agree with TRBD1. This CDR3 is 19 amino acids long. J lost 0 bases, V lost 5 bases, and 15 bases had no gene match. The germline CDR1 and CDR2 sequences are MNHNY and SVGAGI (reference sequence). The chain's CDR3 is CASSPGTGTGYEAKNIQYF. The CDR3 bases are TGTGCCAGCAGTCCAGGAACCGGGACAGGTTATGAAGCCAAAAACATTCAGTACTTC.

The V and J genes are TRBV6-1 and TRBJ2-3, with 9 bases identical to TRBD1. Germline lookup yields CDR1 MNHNS and CDR2 SASEGT. This CDR3 is built from 14 residues. V gave up 3 bases and J gave up 4 bases; unmatched junction bases: 2. The CDR3 loop is CASSEGTGSDTQYF. CDR3 in DNA: TGTGCCAGCAGTGAGGGGACAGGGTCAGATACGCAGTATTTT.